Listed here are 29 T cell receptor beta chains from one sample, sequenced in a study of blood T cell repertoires in COVID-19. Clones were read by immunoSEQ multiplex PCR, and TCRdb kept only the in-frame ones, dropping some. The table lists roughly 84,000 clones, around four fifths of them singletons. Sequenced: peripheral blood. The source of these receptors is a man aged 55 to 70 with COVID-19, enrolled during active disease.

The chain has TRBV19 and TRBJ1-6, with D perhaps matching TRBD1 (5 bases). V lost 5 bases and J 10 bases, leaving 12 bases between the germline ends. The length of the CDR3 is 13 residues. Germline CDR1 is LNHDA and CDR2 is SQIVND (reference sequence). DNA for the CDR3: TGTGCCAGTAGTGAGAGGGGAGGATCACCCCTCCACTTT. As protein: CASSERGGSPLHF.

The chain joins TRBV7-9 to TRBJ2-3, with a weak D call TRBD1 (5 bases). The V gene's germline CDR1 is SEHNR and CDR2 FQNEAQ (reference sequence). The CDR3 loop spans 12 amino acids. V shed 11 bases and J shed 1 base, with 10 bases lying between them. In DNA, the CDR3 is TGTGCCGGGGCTGGGGGCACAGATACGCAGTATTTT. It encodes CAGAGGTDTQYF.

CDR3 sequence: CASSPKDPASGVAKNIQYF. For the CDR3, the DNA is TGTGCCAGCAGTCCAAAGGACCCAGCTAGCGGTGTAGCCAAAAACATTCAGTACTTC. The chain couples TRBV6-6 to TRBJ2-4; 7 bases are a match to TRBD2. CDR3 length: 19 amino acids. V was clipped by 5 bases and J by 0 bases; unmatched bases: 16. The germline gives CDR1 MNHNY, CDR2 SVGAGI (reference sequence).

V is TRBV5-1 and J is TRBJ2-1; 9 bases line up with TRBD2. Germline V lookup: CDR1 SGHRS, CDR2 YFSETQ. The V gene end was trimmed by 7 bases and the J gene end by 4 bases; junction bases not matched to a gene: 9. The CDR3 is made up of 15 amino acids. In DNA, the CDR3 is TGCGCCAGCGCTCCCGGGACTAGCTCTTACAATGAGCAGTTCTTC. As protein: CASAPGTSSYNEQFF.

The chain uses TRBV21-1 and TRBJ1-1; TRBD1 is taken as the D call from the table, unchecked against the DNA. TRBV21-1 is a pseudogene segment. The CDR3 totals 14 residues. CDR3 nucleotide sequence: TGTGCCAGCAGCAAAGCGCTTTACAGGGTTGTCGCTTTCTTT. Translating gives CASSKALYRVVAFF.

This chain links TRBV2 with TRBJ1-1, with D possibly TRBD1 on 6 matching bases. The ends were cut back, 6 bases at V and 8 bases at J, with 16 bases in the middle. The CDR3 consists of 13 residues. CDR1 SNHLY and CDR2 FYNNEI come from the germline V gene. The chain's CDR3 is CASREQGIGEAFF. CDR3 nucleotides: TGTGCCAGCAGGGAGCAGGGGATAGGCGAAGCTTTCTTT.

The chain combines TRBV5-4 with TRBJ2-2, with a tentative D call TRBD1 (5 bases). Germline lookup yields CDR1 SGHNT and CDR2 YYREEE (reference sequence). V was cut by 0 bases and J by 6 bases, with 12 bases left in between. The CDR3 contains 15 residues. The DNA for the CDR3 is TGTGCCAGCAGCTTGGCGGGCAGGGAATCCGGGGAGCTGTTTTTT. It is translated as CASSLAGRESGELFF.

A word on this clone: At one of its ends the junction is not consistent with the germline gene, which may arise from a read error. J is TRBJ2-7 and V is TRBV6-6; the D gene is possibly TRBD2 (6 bases). This CDR3 region has 14 residues. From germline, CDR1 is MNHNY and CDR2 SVGAGI (reference sequence). DNA of the CDR3: TGTGCCAGCAGTTATAGGACTACCTCCCACGAGCAGTACTTC. It is translated as CASSYRTTSHEQYF.

This clone showed up just once. The CDR3 reads CASSGQPNYGYTF. Here the CDR3 DNA reads TGTGCCAGCAGCGGACAGCCTAACTATGGCTACACCTTC. J is TRBJ1-2 and V is TRBV9, with D possibly TRBD1 on 5 matching bases. With 3 bases removed from V and 0 bases from J, the gap between germline ends came to 6 bases. This CDR3 comprises 13 residues. Germline CDR1 SGDLS, CDR2 YYNGEE.

The chain uses TRBV5-1 and TRBJ1-1; D is ambiguous. This CDR3 region has 14 residues. Between the trimmed V and J ends, which lost 1 base and 0 bases, there was a span of 7 bases. Germline CDR1 SGHRS, CDR2 YFSETQ. DNA for the CDR3: TGCGCCAGCAGCTTGTCCGTCTTGAACACTGAAGCTTTCTTT. Its translation is CASSLSVLNTEAFF.

The chain has TRBV19 and TRBJ2-3; 7 bases are shared with TRBD1. Germline loops: CDR1 LNHDA, CDR2 SQIVND (reference sequence). The V gene end was trimmed by 6 bases and the J gene end by 1 base; junction bases not matched to a gene: 4. The length of the CDR3 is 14 residues. The CDR3 coding sequence is TGTGCCAGTAGAGACAGGGCCCGCACAGATACGCAGTATTTT. It specifies CASRDRARTDTQYF.

This chain uses TRBV3-1 (or the pseudogene TRBV3-2) with TRBJ2-7; the match to TRBD1 covers 10 bases. This CDR3 has 13 residues. The germline V gene has CDR1 LGHDT and CDR2 YNNKEL (reference sequence). V dropped 4 bases and J dropped 4; count of bases not matched to a gene: 1. CDR3 DNA: TGTGCCAGCAGCCGACAGGGGGCTTACGAGCAGTACTTC. It codes for CASSRQGAYEQYF.

The chain couples TRBV5-8 to TRBJ1-5; a possible D gene is TRBD1 (6 bases). The CDR3 is 14 amino acids. Germline lookup yields CDR1 SGHTS and CDR2 YDEGEE. V lost 4 bases to trimming and J lost 3 bases, with 11 bases between them. The CDR3: CASSRTVYNQPQHF. In DNA, the CDR3 is TGTGCCAGCAGCCGGACAGTTTACAATCAGCCCCAGCATTTT.

This clone was counted a single time. The genes are TRBV5-6 and TRBJ2-7, with 7 bases identical to TRBD2. V lost 4 bases and J lost 2; bases outside the gene matches: 6. Germline assignment: CDR1 SGHDT and CDR2 YYEEEE. The CDR3 sequence is 14 residues long. CDR3 in amino acids: CASSRRLAAYEQYF. CDR3 nucleotide sequence: TGTGCCAGCAGCCGTAGACTAGCAGCCTACGAGCAGTACTTC.

The V call is TRBV6-5, the J call TRBJ1-2; the match to TRBD1 covers 9 bases. In germline, CDR1 is MNHEY, CDR2 SVGAGI. V trimming: 6 bases; J trimming: 3 bases; junction bases outside the gene matches: 5. The CDR3 covers 14 residues. CDR3 sequence (DNA): TGTGCCAGCAGCAGAAGGGACAGGGACTATGGCTACACCTTC. Encoded protein: CASSRRDRDYGYTF.

The genes are TRBV6-4 and TRBJ2-3, with D perhaps matching TRBD2 (5 bases). The CDR3 contains 15 residues. CDR1 and CDR2 from the germline V gene are MRHNA and SNTAGT. V was pared by 7 bases and J by 2 bases, with 16 bases between. Here the CDR3 reads CASKKDWRFTDTQYF. For the CDR3, the DNA is TGTGCCAGCAAGAAGGACTGGAGGTTCACAGATACGCAGTATTTT.

This clone was seen a handful of times. This rearrangement joins TRBV10-3 to TRBJ2-1, with 8 bases that match TRBD1. The CDR3 contains 15 residues. V lost 4 bases, J lost 0 bases, and 2 bases stayed unmatched. Germline assignment: CDR1 ENHRY and CDR2 SYGVKD. This CDR3 reads CAISGDRSSYNEQFF. As DNA, the CDR3 is TGTGCCATCAGTGGGGACAGGAGCTCCTACAATGAGCAGTTCTTC.

This clone was recorded once. This chain connects TRBV7-9 to TRBJ2-2; 7 positions agree with TRBD2. Germline CDR1 SEHNR, CDR2 FQNEAQ (reference sequence). The CDR3 is made up of 15 amino acids. Trimming at V came to 5 bases and at J to 1 base, leaving 4 bases not matched to a gene. The CDR3 sequence: CASSQRGGNTGELFF. The CDR3 DNA is TGTGCCAGCAGCCAGCGGGGAGGGAACACCGGGGAGCTGTTTTTT.

The chain carries TRBV7-9 and TRBJ1-2; 10 nucleotides align to TRBD1. V lost 4 bases and J lost 0; bases outside the gene matches: 2. Per germline, CDR1 SEHNR and CDR2 FQNEAQ (reference sequence). This CDR3 has 15 amino acids. DNA of the CDR3: TGTGCCAGCAGCTCGGGACAGGGGCCTAACTATGGCTACACCTTC. Residues: CASSSGQGPNYGYTF.

This chain joins TRBV7-9 and TRBJ2-5; D is possibly TRBD1 (6 bases). Germline CDR1 and CDR2: SEHNR and FQNEAQ (reference sequence). The CDR3 is 15 residues long. The V end lost 2 bases, the J end lost 0 bases, and 10 bases lay between the germline ends. The CDR3 sequence is CASSLTRDNQETQYF. In DNA form, the CDR3 reads TGTGCCAGCAGCTTAACCCGGGACAACCAAGAGACCCAGTACTTC. The full variable domain, with the rest looked up from reference TRBV7-9 and TRBJ2-5, is DTGVSQNPRHKITKRGQNVTFRCDPISEHNRLYWYRQTLGQGPEFLTYFQNEAQLEKSRLLSDRFSAERPKGSFSTLEIQRTEQGDSAMYLCASSLTRDNQETQYFGPGTRLLVL.

The chain has TRBV3-1 (or the pseudogene TRBV3-2) and TRBJ2-3, with 15 bases matching TRBD2. Losses at the gene ends were 4 bases for V and 4 bases for J; bases not matched to a gene: 3. CDR1 is LGHDT and CDR2 is YNNKEL in the germline V gene (reference sequence). The CDR3 has 16 amino acids. The CDR3 is CASSLRTSGGADTQYF. In DNA form, the CDR3 reads TGTGCCAGCAGCCTCAGGACTAGCGGGGGGGCAGATACGCAGTATTTT.

The rearrangement uses TRBV27 and TRBJ1-6; D is perhaps TRBD1 (5 bases). The CDR3 runs to 14 residues. Trimming cost V 6 bases and J 8 bases, with 14 bases left between them. The germline V gene has CDR1 MNHEY and CDR2 SMNVEV (reference sequence). The CDR3 bases are TGTGCCAGCAGACCTGACAGTACCCATTCACCCCTCCACTTT. It is translated as CASRPDSTHSPLHF.

The rearrangement joins TRBV5-5 to TRBJ2-1; D uncertain. Germline V gene sequence: CDR1 SGHKS, CDR2 YYEKEE (reference sequence). The CDR3 has 15 amino acids. V gave up 4 bases and J gave up 5 bases, with 16 bases separating them. In nucleotides, the CDR3 is TGTGCCAGCAGCCCTCAGGTGGTGGTCGACAATGAGCAGTTCTTC. Its protein is CASSPQVVVDNEQFF.

The chain links TRBV4-1 to TRBJ1-4; D might be TRBD1 (6 bases). V was shortened by 0 bases and J by 8 bases, with 10 bases between the two germline ends. Germline assignment: CDR1 MGHRA and CDR2 YSYEKL. The CDR3 length is 14 residues. The DNA of the CDR3 is TGCGCCAGCAGCCAAGATTGGGGGCGAGAAAAACTGTTTTTT. It codes for CASSQDWGREKLFF.

This clone was counted a single time. J is TRBJ1-4 and V is TRBV11-2; the D is unclear. Germline values: CDR1 SGHAT, CDR2 FQNNGV. There are 14 residues in the CDR3. V was trimmed by 2 bases and J by 0 bases, leaving 4 bases between them. The CDR3 DNA is TGTGCCAGCAGCTTATCTTCAACTAATGAAAAACTGTTTTTT. Translating it yields CASSLSSTNEKLFF.

The chain links TRBV7-3 to TRBJ2-5; 7 bases fit TRBD2. Per germline, CDR1 SGHTA and CDR2 FQGTGA. The CDR3 runs to 14 residues. With 5 bases clipped from V and 5 bases from J, the junction kept 8 bases outside the gene matches. The CDR3 loop is CASSAVGRGETQYF. CDR3 nucleotide sequence: TGTGCCAGCAGCGCAGTTGGGAGGGGTGAGACCCAGTACTTC.

The rearrangement uses TRBV5-5 and TRBJ1-3, with 9 nucleotides matching TRBD1. The ends lost 5 bases at V and 0 bases at J; junction bases unmatched: 6. The CDR3 totals 16 residues. The germline V gene has CDR1 SGHKS and CDR2 YYEKEE (reference sequence). This CDR3 reads CASRSPGQGSGNTIYF. The CDR3 bases are TGTGCCAGCAGATCCCCGGGACAGGGCTCTGGAAACACCATATATTTT.

The genes are TRBV2 and TRBJ2-5, with D perhaps matching TRBD2 (6 bases). Germline CDR1 SNHLY, CDR2 FYNNEI. This CDR3 is 13 amino acids long. The V and J ends lost 7 bases and 1 base respectively, with 10 bases between them. Here the CDR3 DNA reads TGTGCCAGCACCCAGCGGGCCCAAGAGACCCAGTACTTC. This sequence encodes CASTQRAQETQYF.

J is TRBJ2-1 and V is TRBV6-6; 11 nucleotides match TRBD2. The V segment lost 10 bases and the J segment 10 bases; nucleotides outside the gene matches: 3. Germline V gene sequence: CDR1 MNHNY, CDR2 SVGAGI (reference sequence). The CDR3 runs to 11 residues. CDR3 DNA sequence: TGTGCCACCGGGACTAGCGGAGAGCAGTTCTTC. Translated: CATGTSGEQFF.